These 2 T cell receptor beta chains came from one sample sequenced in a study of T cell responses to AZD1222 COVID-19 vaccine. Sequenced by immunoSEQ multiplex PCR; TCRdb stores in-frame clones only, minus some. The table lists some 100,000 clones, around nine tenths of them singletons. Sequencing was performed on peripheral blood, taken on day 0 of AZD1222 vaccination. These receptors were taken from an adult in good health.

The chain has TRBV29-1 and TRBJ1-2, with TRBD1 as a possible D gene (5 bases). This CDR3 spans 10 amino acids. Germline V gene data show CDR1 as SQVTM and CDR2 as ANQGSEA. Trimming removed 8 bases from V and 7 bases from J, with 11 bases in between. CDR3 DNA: TGCAGCTCCCAGGGTGGTGGCTACACCTTC. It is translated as CSSQGGGYTF. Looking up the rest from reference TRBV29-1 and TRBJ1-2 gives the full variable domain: SAVISQKPSRDICQRGTSLTIQCQVDSQVTMMFWYRQQPGQSLTLIATANQGSEATYESGFVIDKFPISRPNLTFSTLTVSNMSPEDSSIYLCSSQGGGYTFGSGTRLTVV.

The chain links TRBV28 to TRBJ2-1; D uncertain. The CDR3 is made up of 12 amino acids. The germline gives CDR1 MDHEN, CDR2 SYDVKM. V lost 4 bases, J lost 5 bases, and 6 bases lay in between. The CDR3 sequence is CASSSQNNEQFF. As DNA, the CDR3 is TGTGCCAGCAGTTCGCAGAACAATGAGCAGTTCTTC.